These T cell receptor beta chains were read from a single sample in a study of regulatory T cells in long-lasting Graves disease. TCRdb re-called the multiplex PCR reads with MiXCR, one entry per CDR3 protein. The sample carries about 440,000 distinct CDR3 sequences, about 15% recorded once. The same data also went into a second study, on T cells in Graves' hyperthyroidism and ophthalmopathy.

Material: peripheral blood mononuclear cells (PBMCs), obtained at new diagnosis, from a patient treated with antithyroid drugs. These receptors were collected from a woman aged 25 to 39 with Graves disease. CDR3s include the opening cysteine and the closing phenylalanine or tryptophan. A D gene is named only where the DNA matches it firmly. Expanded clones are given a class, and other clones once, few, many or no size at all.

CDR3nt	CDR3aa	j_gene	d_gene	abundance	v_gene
TGTGCCAGCAGCTTGACAGGGGGCAGAACAGATACGCAGTATTTT	CASSLTGGRTDTQYF	TRBJ2-3	TRBD1	NA	TRBV9
TGTGCCAGCAGCGACCCCGGATCCTACGAGCAGTACTTC	CASSDPGSYEQYF	TRBJ2-7	NA	few	TRBV6-2/TRBV6-3
TGTGCCAGCAGCCAAGGACGAGGGTTTAATTCACCCCTCCACTTT	CASSQGRGFNSPLHF	TRBJ1-6	NA	many	TRBV3-1
TGTGCCACCAGTGCCTGGGAAACCTCTGGAGAGACCCAGTACTTC	CATSAWETSGETQYF	TRBJ2-5	NA	many	TRBV24-1
TGCGCCAGCAGCTTGGAGGCGGACCCGAACACCGGGGAGCTGTTTTTT	CASSLEADPNTGELFF	TRBJ2-2	NA	NA	TRBV5-1
TGCAGTGCTCTTCGGACCAGCGGGGGGGGCGAGCAGTACTTC	CSALRTSGGGEQYF	TRBJ2-7	TRBD2	many	TRBV20-1
TGTGCCAGTAGTACGGGGACTAGCGGGAGTCTTTATGAGCAGTTCTTC	CASSTGTSGSLYEQFF	TRBJ2-1	TRBD2	NA	TRBV19
TGTGCCAGTAGACAGCTTCAACCGTTCTCGGGTTCACCCCTCCACTTT	CASRQLQPFSGSPLHF	TRBJ1-6	NA	few	TRBV7-2
TGTGCCAGCAGTGCGGGCGGGACGGGCAATCAGCCCCAGCATTTT	CASSAGGTGNQPQHF	TRBJ1-5	NA	many	TRBV2
TGTGCCAGCAGCCCAGGGACCTCAGATACGCAGTATTTT	CASSPGTSDTQYF	TRBJ2-3	NA	many	TRBV7-9
TGTGCCAGCAGCCAAGTTCTAGCGGGTCCCTACGAGCAGTACTTC	CASSQVLAGPYEQYF	TRBJ2-7	TRBD2	many	TRBV3-1
TGTGCCAGCAGTCCCCCTGGGTTCGGCTATGGCTACACCTTC	CASSPPGFGYGYTF	TRBJ1-2	NA	many	TRBV6-1
TGTGCCAGCAGTGACTCAGAGACAGATACGCAGTATTTT	CASSDSETDTQYF	TRBJ2-3	NA	few	TRBV6-4
TGTGCCAGCTCACCACGAGGAGACGACGTCGTCCAACCCAAAGAGACCCAGTACTTC	CASSPRGDDVVQPKETQYF	TRBJ2-5	NA	NA	TRBV18
TGTGCCTGGAGTACCGGGACAGGGCTGAACGAGCAGTACTTC	CAWSTGTGLNEQYF	TRBJ2-7	TRBD1	many	TRBV30
TGTGCCAGCAGTTACTTCGACAGCTCCTACGAGCAGTACTTC	CASSYFDSSYEQYF	TRBJ2-7	NA	many	TRBV6-5
TGTGCCAGCAGCTTGGGATCTAGCGGGAGGATGGCCTACGAGCAGTACTTC	CASSLGSSGRMAYEQYF	TRBJ2-7	TRBD2	NA	TRBV5-4
TGCGCCATCCGGGAGCCGGGTCAACCCGGGGAGCAGTACTTC	CAIREPGQPGEQYF	TRBJ2-7	NA	NA	TRBV10-2
TGTGCCATCAGTGACGGGCACTCCACAGATACGCAGTATTTT	CAISDGHSTDTQYF	TRBJ2-3	NA	many	TRBV10-3
TGTGCCAGCAGCTTCGGACAGGCCGAGCAGTACTTC	CASSFGQAEQYF	TRBJ2-7	TRBD1	many	TRBV5-6
TGTGCCAGCAGCTTATCGGGTAGGGACTACGAGCAGTACTTC	CASSLSGRDYEQYF	TRBJ2-7	NA	many	TRBV7-9
TGTGCCAGCAGCAAGGAGTCTTTTGGGGAGCAGTACTTC	CASSKESFGEQYF	TRBJ2-7	NA	NA	TRBV11-2
TGTGCCAGCAGATTAGGATCTAGCGCCGCCCACCCCCCCTACGAGCAGTACTTC	CASRLGSSAAHPPYEQYF	TRBJ2-7	NA	many	TRBV7-2
TGTGCCAGCAGCCCCGGGACTAGAGGTCTCGAGCAGTACTTC	CASSPGTRGLEQYF	TRBJ2-7	TRBD2	NA	TRBV7-2
TGTGCCAGCACTACCAACAGTGAGCAGTTCTTC	CASTTNSEQFF	TRBJ2-1	NA	NA	TRBV12-3/TRBV12-4
TGTGCCAGCAGTTCTGTTAGCGGGAGTGAGCAGTACTTC	CASSSVSGSEQYF	TRBJ2-7	TRBD2	many	TRBV27
TGCGCCAGCAGCTTGAATCTCAGGGTAAAAGAGACCCAGTACTTC	CASSLNLRVKETQYF	TRBJ2-5	NA	NA	TRBV5-1
TGTGCCAGCAGTGGGACAGGGTATACCCCCTACGAGCAGTACTTC	CASSGTGYTPYEQYF	TRBJ2-7	TRBD1	many	TRBV2
TGCAGCACCCGTGCTGGGGCACAAGAGACCCAGTACTTC	CSTRAGAQETQYF	TRBJ2-5	NA	many	TRBV29-1
TGCGCCAGCAGCCTCTGGGACAGGGGGACCGGGGAGCTGTTTTTT	CASSLWDRGTGELFF	TRBJ2-2	TRBD1	NA	TRBV5-1
TGCGCCAGCAAAGGGACTAGCGGGGTGGAATTGACAGATACGCAGTATTTT	CASKGTSGVELTDTQYF	TRBJ2-3	TRBD2	many	TRBV10-2
TGCAGTGCAAATCGACTAGCGGGTACTTTGGAGCAGTACTTC	CSANRLAGTLEQYF	TRBJ2-7	TRBD2	NA	TRBV20-1
TGCAGTGCTACGGGACAGACTAATGAAAAACTGTTTTTT	CSATGQTNEKLFF	TRBJ1-4	TRBD1	NA	TRBV20-1
TGCGCCAGCAGCTTGGCCCTTCTGGTGGGAGAGACCCAGTACTTC	CASSLALLVGETQYF	TRBJ2-5	NA	many	TRBV5-1
TGTGCCAGCAGCTTAGGTCTGAGTACCCACGAGCAGTACTTC	CASSLGLSTHEQYF	TRBJ2-7	NA	many	TRBV11-2
TGTGCCAGCAGTCGGGGGACTACAGGGGGCCCAGATACGCAGTATTTT	CASSRGTTGGPDTQYF	TRBJ2-3	TRBD1	few	TRBV12-3/TRBV12-4
TGTGCCAGCAGTTACCGGTCTCAGGGGTACAATGAGCAGTTCTTC	CASSYRSQGYNEQFF	TRBJ2-1	NA	NA	TRBV5-4
TGTGCCATTAGGGGGGCACTCTCGGCGTACAATGAGCAGTTCTTC	CAIRGALSAYNEQFF	TRBJ2-1	NA	few	TRBV10-3
TGTGCCTGGAGTATGGGAGCTTACGAGCAGTACTTC	CAWSMGAYEQYF	TRBJ2-7	NA	NA	TRBV30
TGTGCCAGCAGTGAAGGGGCTAGCGGGAGGCCGGCGACCCAGTACTTC	CASSEGASGRPATQYF	TRBJ2-5	TRBD2	many	TRBV2
TGTGCCAGCAGCCTGGCGAGGGCCCAGACCGGGGAGCTGCTTTTT	CASSLARAQTGELLF	TRBJ2-2	NA	NA	TRBV7-2
TGCGCCAGCAGCTTGATAGCTGGTGAGCAGTTCTTC	CASSLIAGEQFF	TRBJ2-1	NA	many	TRBV5-1
TGTGCCAGCAGTTACCCCCTGGGACAGGGGAGCACAGATACGCAGTATTTT	CASSYPLGQGSTDTQYF	TRBJ2-3	TRBD1	many	TRBV6-5
TGTGCCACCAGTGATCCAACTGGGACTAGCGGGAGGAAAAGCACAGATACGCAGTATTTT	CATSDPTGTSGRKSTDTQYF	TRBJ2-3	TRBD2	many	TRBV24-1
TGCAGTGCTAGTGGCAGGGGGCGCCGAAGCTCCTACGAGCAGTACTTC	CSASGRGRRSSYEQYF	TRBJ2-7	TRBD1	many	TRBV20-1
TGTGCCAGCAGCAATCCCGAGACAGACTTAGGAGATACGCAGTATTTT	CASSNPETDLGDTQYF	TRBJ2-3	NA	many	TRBV7-9
TGTGCCTGGAGTGGGAGGGCGCCGGGACTAGCGGGAGCGGCCTACAATGAGCAGTTCTTC	CAWSGRAPGLAGAAYNEQFF	TRBJ2-1	TRBD2	many	TRBV30
TGTGCCATCAGCCAGGGGACGAACACTGAAGCTTTCTTT	CAISQGTNTEAFF	TRBJ1-1	NA	many	TRBV10-3
TGCGCCAGCGGGTCCGACTCCTACGAGCAGTACTTC	CASGSDSYEQYF	TRBJ2-7	NA	many	TRBV10-1
TGTGCCAGCAGCCCTCAGGGCTTCTCTGGAAACACCATATATTTT	CASSPQGFSGNTIYF	TRBJ1-3	NA	few	TRBV11-2
TGTGCCAGCAGGGTTAGCGGGGGGAAATCCAATGAGCAGTTCTTC	CASRVSGGKSNEQFF	TRBJ2-1	TRBD2	many	TRBV12-3/TRBV12-4
TGTGCCAGCAGCCCTCGGGACAGGGTGATTCAGCCCCAGCATTTT	CASSPRDRVIQPQHF	TRBJ1-5	TRBD1	many	TRBV27
TGTGCCACCAGTGATTTGTACACTAGCGGCAATGAGCAGTTCTTC	CATSDLYTSGNEQFF	TRBJ2-1	TRBD2	NA	TRBV24-1
TGTGCCAGCAGCCAATTCAGAGAGACCCAGTACTTC	CASSQFRETQYF	TRBJ2-5	NA	many	TRBV14